These 3 T cell receptor beta chains were sequenced from one sample in a study of blood T cell repertoires in COVID-19 (dated by TCRdb to 2019 to 2021). Libraries came from the immunoSEQ multiplex PCR assay. Entries here come from immuneACCESS through TCRdb and include only in-frame sequences with V and J called. Some clones fail to appear in such tables; in the studies checked, an unresolved V gene covers under half of the shortfall, and the cause of the remainder is unknown. Recorded for this sample are more than 350,000 clones; about 90% of them occurred a single time. In total, the top ten clones hold roughly 10% of the sample. What was sequenced was peripheral blood. These receptor sequences come from a woman under 40 with COVID-19, enrolled during active disease.

V and J are TRBV30 and TRBJ1-6; D unresolved. CDR3 length equals 16 residues. Trimming removed 2 bases at V and 7 bases at J, with 18 bases between. The germline V gene has CDR1 GTSNPN and CDR2 SVGIG (reference sequence). The CDR3 nucleotides read TGTGCCTGGAGTTCCCCTAGAACTTCAAGAAATTCACCCCTCCACTTT. Its translation: CAWSSPRTSRNSPLHF.

This chain links TRBV20-1 with TRBJ1-2; D call uncertain. This CDR3 contains 11 residues. V was pared by 7 bases and J by 2 bases, with 8 bases between. Per the germline V gene, CDR1 is DFQATT and CDR2 is SNEGSKA (reference sequence). CDR3 sequence reads: CSGTGNYGYTF. The CDR3 bases are TGCAGTGGTACCGGGAACTATGGCTACACCTTC.

The chain has TRBV5-1 and TRBJ2-7, with 12 bases that match TRBD2. This CDR3 region has 16 residues. V shed 4 bases and J 0 bases; nucleotides not matched to a gene: 5. Per the germline V gene, CDR1 is SGHRS and CDR2 is YFSETQ. CDR3 sequence (DNA): TGCGCCAGCAGCCCTATGACTAGCGGGAGCTCCTACGAGCAGTACTTC. Amino acid sequence: CASSPMTSGSSYEQYF.